The T cell receptor (beta chain) described here comes from a study of PD-1 blockade in classical Hodgkin lymphoma. Study-wide context: Each patient was given nivolumab 3 mg/kg through a vein every 2 weeks.

This clone showed up just a few times. Its target is not known. Whole-study results and caveats: The diversity seen at baseline in complete responders resembled that of newly diagnosed patients. Significant TCR diversity gains by C4D1 occurred in CD4+ but not CD8+ cells. Why repertoires differed is undefined; disease activity or prior therapy possibly contributed.

V was pared by 5 bases and J by 10 bases, with 9 bases between. The CDR3 consists of 12 residues. From germline, CDR1 is MDHEN and CDR2 SYDVKM. Repertoires were generated with immunoSEQ multiplex PCR, while TCRdb's copy carries only in-frame clones and drops some. The sample contains 15,000 to 20,000 clones, around three quarters of which appear only once. The sample's time point: cycle 4 day 1 (C4D1), after more than 5 weeks of nivolumab. Patients all relapsed after autologous stem cell transplantation, and there was variation in brentuximab vedotin exposure. The sequence derives from a human donor with classical Hodgkin lymphoma. The chain is built from TRBV28 and TRBJ1-6, with D maybe TRBD1 (6 bases). Sequences were derived from peripheral blood mononuclear cells (PBMCs), sampled before the fourth cycle of nivolumab. The CDR3 bases are TGTGCCAGCAGTACAGGGATCTCACCCCTCCACTTT. It specifies CASSTGISPLHF.